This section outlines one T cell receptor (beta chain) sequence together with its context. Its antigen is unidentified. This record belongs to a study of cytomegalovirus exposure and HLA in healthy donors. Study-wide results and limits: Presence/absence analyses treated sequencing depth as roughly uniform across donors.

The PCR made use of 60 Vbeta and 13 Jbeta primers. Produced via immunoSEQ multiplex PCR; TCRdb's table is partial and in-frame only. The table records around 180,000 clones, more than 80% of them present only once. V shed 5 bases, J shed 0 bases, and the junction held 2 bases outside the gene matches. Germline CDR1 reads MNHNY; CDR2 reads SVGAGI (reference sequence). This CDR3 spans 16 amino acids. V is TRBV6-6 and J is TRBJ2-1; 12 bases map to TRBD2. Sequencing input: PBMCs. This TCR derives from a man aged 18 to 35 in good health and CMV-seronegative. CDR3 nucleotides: TGTGCCAGCAGTGGACTAGCGGGAATCTCCTACAATGAGCAGTTCTTC. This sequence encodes CASSGLAGISYNEQFF.